The clone carrying this TCR beta chain was detected only a few times. The sample is drawn from a study of blood T cell repertoires in COVID-19. Study-wide background: Italy, Spain and the United States were the sources of the convalescent and acute COVID-19 samples. Sample material is recorded as cDNA or gDNA derived from T cells, B-cell-depleted T cells, or PBMCs.

Germline lookup yields CDR1 SNHLY and CDR2 FYNNEI. V gave up 7 bases and J gave up 7 bases, with 14 bases separating them. The CDR3 loop spans 14 amino acids. Source study methods: Nucleated cell number was recorded as an estimate derived from reference gene primer amplification. Clones were read by immunoSEQ multiplex PCR, and TCRdb kept only the in-frame ones, dropping some. V, J and clone size are those of that table, while D and trimming were read from the DNA. The table has fewer than 80,000 clones, 79% seen once. The clonotype comes from a woman of 80 years or more with active or convalescent COVID-19. The V and J genes are TRBV2 and TRBJ1-6; D is uncertain. The sequenced sample was peripheral blood. CDR3 nucleotide sequence: TGTGCCAGCAACCAGGTTTACTCCAATTCACCCCTCCACTTT. Protein product: CASNQVYSNSPLHF.